The rows below give T cell receptor beta chains drawn from one sample of a study of cytomegalovirus exposure and HLA in healthy donors. Clones were sequenced by immunoSEQ multiplex PCR, and TCRdb holds only the in-frame ones, with some missing. The table lists around 110,000 clones, 65% to 90% of them singletons, with 3.5% to 4.5% in the top ten. Material for sequencing was PBMCs. Receptors originate from a woman aged 25 to 39 in good health and CMV-seronegative. The CDR3 runs from the conserved cysteine through the conserved F or W. A D gene is named only where the DNA matches it firmly. Some rows have no size entry. The others give once, few or many, or a class for an expanded clone.

D: TRBD1; V: TRBV11-2; J: TRBJ1-2; size: few; CDR3: CASSSTGGNGYTF; DNA: TGTGCCAGCAGCTCCACAGGGGGGAATGGCTACACCTTC
D: TRBD2; V: TRBV27; J: TRBJ2-1; size: -; CDR3: CASSPSSGNNNEQFF; DNA: TGTGCCAGCAGTCCTTCTAGCGGAAACAACAATGAGCAGTTCTTC
D: TRBD2; V: TRBV28; J: TRBJ2-4; size: once; CDR3: CASNRGGLAGVENIQYF; DNA: TGTGCCAGCAACCGGGGGGGACTAGCGGGGGTAGAAAACATTCAGTACTTC
D: -; V: TRBV5-1; J: TRBJ2-3; size: -; CDR3: CASSFEGTDTQYF; DNA: TGCGCCAGCAGCTTTGAGGGCACAGATACGCAGTATTTT
D: TRBD2; V: TRBV6-5; J: TRBJ2-7; size: few; CDR3: CASSYSGALAGNEQYF; DNA: TGTGCCAGCAGTTACTCGGGAGCACTAGCGGGAAACGAGCAGTACTTC
D: TRBD1; V: TRBV28; J: TRBJ2-7; size: -; CDR3: CASTGAGSYEQYF; DNA: TGTGCCTCGACAGGGGCGGGCTCCTACGAGCAGTACTTC
D: TRBD1; V: TRBV7-3; J: TRBJ2-2; size: -; CDR3: CASSLGTGETGELFF; DNA: TGTGCCAGCAGCTTAGGGACAGGGGAGACCGGGGAGCTGTTTTTT
D: TRBD1; V: TRBV28; J: TRBJ2-7; size: once; CDR3: CASSSGQGATEQYF; DNA: TGTGCCAGCAGTTCGGGACAGGGGGCAACCGAGCAGTACTTC
D: -; V: TRBV27; J: TRBJ2-5; size: once; CDR3: CASSFDRIQETQYF; DNA: TGTGCCAGCAGTTTCGACAGGATCCAAGAGACCCAGTACTTC
D: -; V: TRBV7-2; J: TRBJ2-5; size: -; CDR3: CASSLSKSAGQETQYF; DNA: TGTGCCAGCAGCTTATCGAAGAGTGCGGGGCAAGAGACCCAGTACTTC
D: -; V: TRBV5-4; J: TRBJ1-2; size: -; CDR3: CASSLGAGLSNYGYTF; DNA: TGTGCCAGCAGCTTGGGGGCAGGGCTATCTAACTATGGCTACACCTTC
D: TRBD1; V: TRBV5-6; J: TRBJ2-4; size: -; CDR3: CASSEGASWYIQYF; DNA: TGTGCCAGCAGCGAGGGGGCGTCGTGGTACATTCAGTACTTC
D: -; V: TRBV7-9; J: TRBJ2-7; size: once; CDR3: CASSSTENYEQYF; DNA: TGTGCCAGCAGCTCCACCGAGAACTACGAGCAGTACTTC
D: TRBD2; V: TRBV6-5; J: TRBJ2-7; size: -; CDR3: CAIGTSGSLDEQYF; DNA: TGTGCCATAGGGACTAGCGGGAGTCTGGACGAGCAGTACTTC
D: -; V: TRBV19; J: TRBJ2-5; size: -; CDR3: CASSPVPEETQYF; DNA: TGTGCCAGTAGCCCAGTCCCAGAAGAGACCCAGTACTTC
D: -; V: TRBV25-1; J: TRBJ2-2; size: once; CDR3: CASSDRGAGELFF; DNA: TGTGCCAGCAGTGACCGCGGCGCCGGGGAGCTGTTTTTT
D: TRBD1; V: TRBV28; J: TRBJ2-1; size: -; CDR3: CASSGQVYNEQFF; DNA: TGTGCCAGCAGCGGACAGGTCTACAATGAGCAGTTCTTC
D: -; V: TRBV7-9; J: TRBJ2-7; size: -; CDR3: CASPPEQYF; DNA: TGTGCCAGCCCTCCCGAGCAGTACTTC
D: TRBD1; V: TRBV2; J: TRBJ2-7; size: -; CDR3: CASSRDRVVVRSYEQYF; DNA: TGTGCCAGCAGTAGGGACAGGGTTGTAGTTCGCTCCTACGAGCAGTACTTC
D: TRBD2; V: TRBV5-5; J: TRBJ2-1; size: -; CDR3: CASSLYLAGGVGDNEQFF; DNA: TGTGCCAGCAGCTTATACCTAGCGGGAGGTGTAGGGGACAATGAGCAGTTCTTC
D: TRBD1; V: TRBV13; J: TRBJ1-2; size: -; CDR3: CASGYGTANYGYTF; DNA: TGTGCCAGCGGATACGGGACAGCGAACTATGGCTACACCTTC
D: -; V: TRBV7-2; J: TRBJ2-7; size: -; CDR3: CASSWGGGSYF; DNA: -
D: -; V: TRBV29-1; J: TRBJ2-7; size: -; CDR3: CSVEATGGPSYEQYF; DNA: TGCAGCGTTGAGGCGACCGGGGGGCCTTCCTACGAGCAGTACTTC
D: TRBD1; V: TRBV7-3; J: TRBJ2-5; size: few; CDR3: CASSPETGWALETQYF; DNA: TGTGCCAGCAGCCCCGAGACAGGGTGGGCCTTGGAGACCCAGTACTTC
D: -; V: TRBV6-1; J: TRBJ1-3; size: -; CDR3: CASSPEWGNTIYF; DNA: TGTGCCAGCAGCCCCGAGTGGGGAAACACCATATATTTT
D: -; V: TRBV12-5; J: TRBJ1-1; size: -; CDR3: CASGLFLPTGTTNTEAFF; DNA: TGTGCTAGTGGTTTGTTCCTCCCTACAGGGACCACGAACACTGAAGCTTTCTTT
D: -; V: TRBV2; J: TRBJ2-1; size: -; CDR3: CASSEKTRQFF; DNA: TGTGCCAGCAGTGAAAAGACTAGGCAGTTCTTC
D: -; V: TRBV19; J: TRBJ2-7; size: -; CDR3: CASSVGDSYEQYF; DNA: TGTGCCAGTAGTGTAGGAGATTCCTACGAGCAGTACTTC
D: -; V: TRBV5-1; J: TRBJ2-1; size: -; CDR3: CASSWAGSSYNEQFF; DNA: TGCGCCAGCAGCTGGGCAGGTAGCTCCTACAATGAGCAGTTCTTC
D: TRBD1; V: TRBV5-1; J: TRBJ2-7; size: -; CDR3: CASSRDRSYEQYF; DNA: TGCGCCAGCAGCCGGGACAGATCCTACGAGCAGTACTTC
D: -; V: TRBV19; J: TRBJ1-5; size: once; CDR3: CASSTQGDQPQHF; DNA: TGTGCCAGTAGTACACAGGGCGATCAGCCCCAGCATTTT
D: TRBD1; V: TRBV19; J: TRBJ2-1; size: -; CDR3: CASSPTGGNEQFF; DNA: TGTGCCAGTAGTCCGACAGGGGGAAATGAGCAGTTCTTC
D: -; V: TRBV27; J: TRBJ2-7; size: -; CDR3: CASSFNREMSEQYF; DNA: TGTGCCAGCAGTTTCAACAGGGAAATGAGCGAGCAGTACTTC
D: -; V: TRBV4-1; J: TRBJ1-5; size: -; CDR3: CASRRTMTVLKNQPQHF; DNA: TGCGCCAGCAGACGGACAATGACGGTTCTGAAAAATCAGCCCCAGCATTTT
D: -; V: TRBV19; J: TRBJ1-2; size: -; CDR3: CASSMSVNYGYTF; DNA: TGTGCCAGTAGTATGTCAGTGAACTATGGCTACACCTTC
D: -; V: TRBV5-4; J: TRBJ2-7; size: -; CDR3: CASSPSRSYEQYF; DNA: TGTGCCAGCAGCCCTAGCCGGTCCTACGAGCAGTACTTC
D: -; V: TRBV5-1; J: TRBJ1-2; size: few; CDR3: CASSVLSGDYGYTF; DNA: TGCGCCAGCAGCGTCTTGTCGGGGGACTATGGCTACACCTTC
D: -; V: TRBV4-1; J: TRBJ2-6; size: -; CDR3: CASSQVAVKANVLTF; DNA: TGCGCCAGCAGCCAAGTGGCGGTCAAGGCCAACGTCCTGACTTTC
D: -; V: TRBV6-1; J: TRBJ2-7; size: -; CDR3: CASSERAGTYEQYF; DNA: TGTGCCAGCAGTGAAAGGGCAGGGACCTACGAGCAGTACTTC
D: TRBD1; V: TRBV27; J: TRBJ1-5; size: once; CDR3: CATRQGFGSQPQHF; DNA: TGTGCCACTCGACAGGGGTTCGGTAGTCAGCCCCAGCATTTT
D: TRBD1; V: TRBV5-4; J: TRBJ2-7; size: -; CDR3: CASSLAQGGRGKQYF; DNA: TGTGCCAGCAGCTTGGCACAGGGGGGCCGGGGGAAGCAGTACTTC
D: TRBD2; V: TRBV7-2; J: TRBJ2-5; size: -; CDR3: CASSLVELAGGGTQYF; DNA: TGTGCCAGCAGCTTAGTGGAACTAGCGGGAGGAGGGACCCAGTACTTC
D: -; V: TRBV6-5; J: TRBJ1-2; size: -; CDR3: CASSYGPGYGYTF; DNA: TGTGCCAGCAGTTACGGCCCAGGGTATGGCTACACCTTC
D: -; V: TRBV28; J: TRBJ1-2; size: -; CDR3: CASSFGRGPSGYTF; DNA: TGTGCCAGCAGTTTCGGCAGGGGCCCTTCTGGCTACACCTTC
D: TRBD1; V: TRBV10-1; J: TRBJ1-1; size: -; CDR3: CASRFYFRGRRPQTEAFF; DNA: TGCGCCAGCAGATTTTACTTCAGGGGGCGGCGTCCTCAAACTGAAGCTTTCTTT
D: TRBD2; V: TRBV11-2; J: TRBJ2-7; size: -; CDR3: CASSLVGSRRGVYEQYF; DNA: TGTGCCAGCAGCTTAGTGGGGAGTCGGCGGGGGGTCTACGAGCAGTACTTC
D: TRBD2; V: TRBV27; J: TRBJ2-1; size: -; CDR3: CASSLLLAERYNEQFF; DNA: TGTGCCAGCAGTTTGCTACTAGCGGAGAGATACAATGAGCAGTTCTTC
D: TRBD1; V: TRBV6-1; J: TRBJ2-1; size: -; CDR3: CASSGTGWNEQFF; DNA: TGTGCCAGCAGCGGGACAGGGTGGAATGAGCAGTTCTTC
D: -; V: TRBV5-1; J: TRBJ2-1; size: -; CDR3: CASHLGQGGEQFF; DNA: TGCGCCAGCCATCTGGGGCAGGGTGGTGAGCAGTTCTTC
D: TRBD1; V: TRBV19; J: TRBJ1-2; size: -; CDR3: CASSPWDRADGYTF; DNA: TGTGCCAGTAGTCCTTGGGACAGGGCAGATGGCTACACCTTC
D: -; V: TRBV21-1; J: TRBJ1-3; size: -; CDR3: CASSKPPKRSGRHSSGNTIYF; DNA: TGTGCCAGCAGCAAGCCTCCTAAAAGATCAGGCCGTCATTCCTCTGGAAACACCATATATTTT
D: TRBD2; V: TRBV5-4; J: TRBJ2-2; size: -; CDR3: CASSLAAAGVPGELFF; DNA: TGTGCCAGCAGCTTGGCCGCCGCGGGAGTCCCCGGGGAGCTGTTTTTT
D: -; V: TRBV27; J: TRBJ1-2; size: -; CDR3: CASSLSYPSAGDGYTF; DNA: TGTGCCAGCAGTTTATCTTACCCTTCCGCCGGGGATGGATACACCTTC
D: -; V: TRBV5-4; J: TRBJ2-4; size: -; CDR3: CASSFRAGDIQYF; DNA: TGTGCCAGCAGCTTCCGGGCAGGGGACATTCAGTACTTC
D: TRBD1; V: TRBV10-2; J: TRBJ2-5; size: -; CDR3: CASSDLDRGRQETQYF; DNA: TGCGCCAGCAGTGACCTGGACAGGGGGCGCCAAGAGACCCAGTACTTC